A selection of T cell receptor beta chains follows, all from one sample in a study of T cells after yellow fever vaccination. TCRdb reprocessed the 5' RACE reads via MiXCR and lists one record per CDR3 protein. The sample records around 200,000 distinct CDR3 sequences, 9.5% to 11% being singletons. Sequencing used CD8+ T cells sorted from PBMCs, obtained 15 days after the yellow fever booster vaccination. All receptors derive from a man younger than 35 who received the YFV17D yellow fever vaccine. The CDR3 runs from the conserved cysteine through the conserved F or W. Each record gives: V gene, D gene, clone size, J gene, CDR3 DNA, CDR3 protein. The D gene is left open where the match is weak. A row's size may be missing; if present it is once, few, many or a size class.

V gene: TRBV20-1; D gene: TRBD2; clone size: .; J gene: TRBJ2-7; CDR3 DNA: TGCAGTGCCGCAATCGCCGGGACTAGCGGTGCTTCTTCGTACGAGCAGTACTTC; CDR3 protein: CSAAIAGTSGASSYEQYF
V gene: TRBV20-1; D gene: TRBD2; clone size: few; J gene: TRBJ2-2; CDR3 DNA: TGCAGTGCCACACCGGGACTAGCGGGTCTCCAGGCGAACACCGGGGAGCTGTTTTTT; CDR3 protein: CSATPGLAGLQANTGELFF
V gene: TRBV7-3; D gene: TRBD2; clone size: .; J gene: TRBJ2-3; CDR3 DNA: TGTGCCAGCAGCCGACTAGCGGGGGGGCAGGCAGATACGCAGTATTTT; CDR3 protein: CASSRLAGGQADTQYF
V gene: TRBV29-1; D gene: .; clone size: many; J gene: TRBJ2-3; CDR3 DNA: TGCAGCGTTGAATGGGGCCGCCTATTCGATACGCAGTATTTT; CDR3 protein: CSVEWGRLFDTQYF
V gene: TRBV7-9; D gene: .; clone size: .; J gene: TRBJ1-4; CDR3 DNA: TGTGCCAGCAGCTCAGGACGGATAAATGAAAAACTGTTTTTT; CDR3 protein: CASSSGRINEKLFF
V gene: TRBV7-8; D gene: TRBD1; clone size: .; J gene: TRBJ2-3; CDR3 DNA: TGTGCCAGCAGCTTGGATGGGACAGGGGGCACAGATACGCAGTATTTT; CDR3 protein: CASSLDGTGGTDTQYF
V gene: TRBV7-3; D gene: .; clone size: few; J gene: TRBJ2-2; CDR3 DNA: TGTGCCAGCAGCTTAAGCCCAGAGGCCGGGGAGCTGTTTTTT; CDR3 protein: CASSLSPEAGELFF
V gene: TRBV5-1; D gene: TRBD1; clone size: few; J gene: TRBJ1-1; CDR3 DNA: TGCGCCAGCAGCTTGGCAGGGGGCGCGGGGACTGAAGCTTTCTTT; CDR3 protein: CASSLAGGAGTEAFF
V gene: TRBV6-5; D gene: .; clone size: few; J gene: TRBJ1-2; CDR3 DNA: TGTGCCACCGAAGGGGGCTATGGCTACACCTTC; CDR3 protein: CATEGGYGYTF
V gene: TRBV7-2; D gene: .; clone size: .; J gene: TRBJ2-7; CDR3 DNA: TGTGCCAGCAGTTCAATCCCCCACGAGCAGTACTTC; CDR3 protein: CASSSIPHEQYF
V gene: TRBV6-6; D gene: .; clone size: many; J gene: TRBJ2-4; CDR3 DNA: TGTGCCAGCAGCTCCCGAGGGTGGTCGAAAAACATTCAGTACTTC; CDR3 protein: CASSSRGWSKNIQYF
V gene: TRBV25-1; D gene: .; clone size: .; J gene: TRBJ1-6; CDR3 DNA: TGTGCCAGCAGTCACCAAACCCTCGGGTCCACCCTCCACTTT; CDR3 protein: CASSHQTLGSTLHF
V gene: TRBV12-3/TRBV12-4; D gene: .; clone size: .; J gene: TRBJ1-1; CDR3 DNA: TGTGCCAGCAGGTTCCTACAGGGAAGGGTCACTGAAGCTTTCTTT; CDR3 protein: CASRFLQGRVTEAFF
V gene: TRBV6-5; D gene: .; clone size: .; J gene: TRBJ2-3; CDR3 DNA: TGTGCCAGCAGTTACGGGGCTCGGGGCACAGATACGCAGTATTTT; CDR3 protein: CASSYGARGTDTQYF
V gene: TRBV4-1; D gene: TRBD2; clone size: many; J gene: TRBJ2-1; CDR3 DNA: TGCGCCAGCAGCCTAAGCCGGGGGGTTTACAATGAGCAGTTCTTC; CDR3 protein: CASSLSRGVYNEQFF
V gene: TRBV29-1; D gene: .; clone size: few; J gene: TRBJ1-1; CDR3 DNA: TGCAGCGGGGTAGGCGACAGAAACGAAGCTTTCTTT; CDR3 protein: CSGVGDRNEAFF
V gene: TRBV6-5; D gene: TRBD1; clone size: .; J gene: TRBJ2-1; CDR3 DNA: TGTGCCAGCAGTTACTCCCGGGACAGGGGGGAGCAGTTCTTC; CDR3 protein: CASSYSRDRGEQFF
V gene: TRBV7-2; D gene: .; clone size: few; J gene: TRBJ2-7; CDR3 DNA: TGTGCCAGCAGCTCAGGACAGCTCTACGAGCAGTACTTC; CDR3 protein: CASSSGQLYEQYF
V gene: TRBV6-4; D gene: .; clone size: .; J gene: TRBJ2-3; CDR3 DNA: TGTGCCAGCAGTGGTGGGGGCCGCACAGATACGCAGTATTTT; CDR3 protein: CASSGGGRTDTQYF
V gene: TRBV9; D gene: TRBD2; clone size: few; J gene: TRBJ2-3; CDR3 DNA: TGTGCCAGCAGCGTGCCGATTACAGGCGGGGGGCACACAGATACGCAGTATTTT; CDR3 protein: CASSVPITGGGHTDTQYF
V gene: TRBV29-1; D gene: .; clone size: many; J gene: TRBJ2-7; CDR3 DNA: TGCAGCGTCCACGGGGCTCAGTCCTACGAGCAGTACTTC; CDR3 protein: CSVHGAQSYEQYF
V gene: TRBV10-3; D gene: TRBD1; clone size: many; J gene: TRBJ1-5; CDR3 DNA: TGTGCCATCAGTGAGCGACAGGGGAGCAATCAGCCCCAGCATTTT; CDR3 protein: CAISERQGSNQPQHF
V gene: TRBV29-1; D gene: .; clone size: .; J gene: TRBJ2-5; CDR3 DNA: TGCAGCGTTGACGCGGGACAAGAGACCCAGTACTTC; CDR3 protein: CSVDAGQETQYF
V gene: TRBV19; D gene: .; clone size: .; J gene: TRBJ2-1; CDR3 DNA: TGTGCCAGTAGCCCGGGTGGGGGAAGTGAGCAGTTCTTC; CDR3 protein: CASSPGGGSEQFF